This is a list of T cell receptor beta chains from one sample in a study of cytomegalovirus exposure and HLA in healthy donors. Assay: immunoSEQ multiplex PCR; the TCRdb copy retains only in-frame clones and omits some. This table has over 45,000 clones, 81% appearing once. Sequencing input: PBMCs. The origin of the receptors is a boy younger than 18 in good health and CMV-seropositive. CDR3s include the opening cysteine and the closing phenylalanine or tryptophan. Fields, in order: clone size, V gene, D gene, J gene, CDR3 DNA, CDR3 protein. A D gene is named only where the DNA matches it firmly. Size is stated for part of the rows, as once, few or many counts, or as a class when the clone is expanded.

clone size: few; V gene: TRBV4-1; D gene: .; J gene: TRBJ2-3; CDR3 DNA: TGCGCCAGCAGTCCGATCTCAGAAGAAGATACGCAGTATTTT; CDR3 protein: CASSPISEEDTQYF
clone size: .; V gene: TRBV19; D gene: .; J gene: TRBJ1-1; CDR3 DNA: TGTGCCAGTACCCCCGGCGGGGCGGGCCACGGAGCTTTCTTT; CDR3 protein: CASTPGGAGHGAFF
clone size: once; V gene: TRBV6-5; D gene: TRBD2; J gene: TRBJ2-4; CDR3 DNA: TGTGCCAGGCGGGGGGCTATAGCCAAAAACATTCAGTACTTC; CDR3 protein: CARRGAIAKNIQYF
clone size: .; V gene: TRBV27; D gene: TRBD1; J gene: TRBJ1-4; CDR3 DNA: TGTGCCAGCAGCTCCGGGACAGGACATGAAAAACTGTTTTTT; CDR3 protein: CASSSGTGHEKLFF
clone size: .; V gene: TRBV6-1; D gene: .; J gene: TRBJ1-5; CDR3 DNA: TGTGCCACTTCCCGGGGACTGAGCAATCAGCCCCAGCATTTT; CDR3 protein: CATSRGLSNQPQHF
clone size: .; V gene: TRBV11-2; D gene: .; J gene: TRBJ2-3; CDR3 DNA: TGTGCCAGCAGCTTAGGGGGGCGAAGCACAGATACGCAGTATTTT; CDR3 protein: CASSLGGRSTDTQYF
clone size: .; V gene: TRBV7-3; D gene: .; J gene: TRBJ2-3; CDR3 DNA: TGTGCCAGCAGCTTAACCGGTCCCACAGATACGCAGTATTTT; CDR3 protein: CASSLTGPTDTQYF
clone size: few; V gene: TRBV4-1; D gene: TRBD1; J gene: TRBJ1-2; CDR3 DNA: TGCGCCAGCAGCCAGGGGGGGACAGGGTTATGGGGCTACACCTTC; CDR3 protein: CASSQGGTGLWGYTF
clone size: .; V gene: TRBV6-1; D gene: .; J gene: TRBJ1-1; CDR3 DNA: TGTGCCAGCAGTGCCTCAGGCCTTGAAGCTTTCTTT; CDR3 protein: CASSASGLEAFF
clone size: .; V gene: TRBV28; D gene: .; J gene: TRBJ2-7; CDR3 DNA: TGTGCCAGCAGTAACGGTAAAGGCGGGGTGCCTCGCGAGCAGTACTTC; CDR3 protein: CASSNGKGGVPREQYF
clone size: .; V gene: TRBV2; D gene: TRBD2; J gene: TRBJ2-5; CDR3 DNA: TGTGCCAGCAGTCACGACCTGGGGACTAGCGGGGAGACCCAGTACTTC; CDR3 protein: CASSHDLGTSGETQYF
clone size: .; V gene: TRBV6-5; D gene: .; J gene: TRBJ2-7; CDR3 DNA: TGTGCCAGCAGTCCTAGCGTCGGGGGGCCCTACGAGCAGTACTTC; CDR3 protein: CASSPSVGGPYEQYF
clone size: .; V gene: TRBV11-2; D gene: .; J gene: TRBJ2-5; CDR3 DNA: TGTGCCAGCAGCTTGTTACCAAATGTTGGGGGCGGAGAGACCCAGTACTTC; CDR3 protein: CASSLLPNVGGGETQYF
clone size: .; V gene: TRBV2; D gene: .; J gene: TRBJ2-5; CDR3 DNA: TGTGCCAGCAGTTGGGACAACGGAAAAGAGACCCAGTACTTC; CDR3 protein: CASSWDNGKETQYF
clone size: .; V gene: TRBV4-1; D gene: TRBD1; J gene: TRBJ2-2; CDR3 DNA: TGCGCCAGCAGCCTAGGACAGGGGACCGGGGAGCTGTTTTTT; CDR3 protein: CASSLGQGTGELFF
clone size: once; V gene: TRBV7-9; D gene: TRBD1; J gene: TRBJ2-7; CDR3 DNA: TGTGCCAGCAGCTTAGGGGGACAGGGGGCTTACGAGCAGTACTTC; CDR3 protein: CASSLGGQGAYEQYF
clone size: .; V gene: TRBV4-2; D gene: TRBD1; J gene: TRBJ2-7; CDR3 DNA: TGTGCCAGCAGCCAAGAGGGGACAGGGGCCAACGAGCAGTACTTC; CDR3 protein: CASSQEGTGANEQYF
clone size: .; V gene: TRBV6-1; D gene: .; J gene: TRBJ1-1; CDR3 DNA: TGTGCCAGCAGTGGGGGAGGGAGGGGGTTTCGAGCTGAAGCTTTCTTT; CDR3 protein: CASSGGGRGFRAEAFF
clone size: .; V gene: TRBV6-1; D gene: .; J gene: TRBJ1-1; CDR3 DNA: TGTGCCAGCAGTCCCCAGAAGTTCGACAGAGAAGCTTTCTTT; CDR3 protein: CASSPQKFDREAFF
clone size: once; V gene: TRBV5-4; D gene: .; J gene: TRBJ2-7; CDR3 DNA: TGTGCCAGCAGCTTGTCCGAGAGGCGGTACGAGCAGTACTTC; CDR3 protein: CASSLSERRYEQYF
clone size: .; V gene: TRBV7-9; D gene: .; J gene: TRBJ1-1; CDR3 DNA: TGTGCCAGCAGCCCCCGTTATGAAGCTTTCTTT; CDR3 protein: CASSPRYEAFF
clone size: .; V gene: TRBV11-2; D gene: .; J gene: TRBJ2-7; CDR3 DNA: TGTGCCAGCAGTTCACCGGGAGTCTCTTACGTGCAGTACTTC; CDR3 protein: CASSSPGVSYVQYF
clone size: .; V gene: TRBV7-8; D gene: TRBD1; J gene: TRBJ1-3; CDR3 DNA: TGTGCCAGCAGGGCGGCGCGGCAGGGGGGCGGAAACACCATATATTTT; CDR3 protein: CASRAARQGGGNTIYF
clone size: .; V gene: TRBV27; D gene: .; J gene: TRBJ1-1; CDR3 DNA: TGTGCCAGCAGTTTCAGTCGGAACAGGGAAGCTTTCTTT; CDR3 protein: CASSFSRNREAFF
clone size: .; V gene: TRBV10-1; D gene: .; J gene: TRBJ1-4; CDR3 DNA: TGCGCCAGCAGTGAGTCGAGGGGCAGGGAGGCAAAACTGTTTTTT; CDR3 protein: CASSESRGREAKLFF
clone size: .; V gene: TRBV9; D gene: .; J gene: TRBJ1-6; CDR3 DNA: TGTGCCAGCAGCGTAGCGGGACATTCGGAATCACCCCTCCACTTT; CDR3 protein: CASSVAGHSESPLHF
clone size: .; V gene: TRBV5-3; D gene: TRBD2; J gene: TRBJ2-2; CDR3 DNA: TGTGCCAGAAGCATCAAAGGGACTAGCCGGAGTGAGCGGGCCGCCGGGGAGCTGTTTTTT; CDR3 protein: CARSIKGTSRSERAAGELFF
clone size: .; V gene: TRBV7-9; D gene: .; J gene: TRBJ2-7; CDR3 DNA: TGTGCCAGCAGCTTTGGCCCACAGGGACCCTCCTACGAGCAGTACTTC; CDR3 protein: CASSFGPQGPSYEQYF
clone size: .; V gene: TRBV6-6; D gene: .; J gene: TRBJ1-5; CDR3 DNA: TGTGCCAGCAGTCAGAAGAACAGGGCGGGCAATCAGCCCCAGCATTTT; CDR3 protein: CASSQKNRAGNQPQHF
clone size: .; V gene: TRBV13; D gene: .; J gene: TRBJ1-3; CDR3 DNA: TGTGCCAGCAGCAGCGCCATGGGAAACACCATATATTTT; CDR3 protein: CASSSAMGNTIYF
clone size: few; V gene: TRBV27; D gene: TRBD2; J gene: TRBJ2-1; CDR3 DNA: TGTGCCAGCAGTTCCCCCGGGACTAGAGTGGCTGAGCAGTTCTTC; CDR3 protein: CASSSPGTRVAEQFF
clone size: .; V gene: TRBV19; D gene: .; J gene: TRBJ1-2; CDR3 DNA: TGTGCCAGTAGTATTTATAACTATGGCTACACCTTC; CDR3 protein: CASSIYNYGYTF
clone size: .; V gene: TRBV6-4; D gene: .; J gene: TRBJ2-1; CDR3 DNA: TGTGCCAGCAGTCCGGGAGCAGACTTCGAGCAGTTCTTC; CDR3 protein: CASSPGADFEQFF
clone size: .; V gene: TRBV2; D gene: TRBD1; J gene: TRBJ1-1; CDR3 DNA: TGTGCCAGCAGAGTAGGGACAGGACGAAACACTGAAGCTTTCTTT; CDR3 protein: CASRVGTGRNTEAFF
clone size: .; V gene: TRBV6-1; D gene: .; J gene: TRBJ1-1; CDR3 DNA: TGTGCCAGCAGGTTCAGGGACGGGAGCACTGAAGCTTTCTTT; CDR3 protein: CASRFRDGSTEAFF
clone size: .; V gene: TRBV5-8; D gene: TRBD1; J gene: TRBJ1-1; CDR3 DNA: TGTGCCAGCAGCTTGGGGACAGGGCGCACTGAAGCTTTCTTT; CDR3 protein: CASSLGTGRTEAFF
clone size: .; V gene: TRBV7-9; D gene: TRBD2; J gene: TRBJ2-3; CDR3 DNA: TGTGCCAGCAGCTTACTAGCGGGGGGCACAGATACGCAGTATTTT; CDR3 protein: CASSLLAGGTDTQYF
clone size: .; V gene: TRBV4-1; D gene: .; J gene: TRBJ2-1; CDR3 DNA: TGCGCCAGCAGCCAAGGGGGACTTTTATACGATGAGCAGTTCTTC; CDR3 protein: CASSQGGLLYDEQFF
clone size: .; V gene: TRBV4-1; D gene: TRBD1; J gene: TRBJ2-7; CDR3 DNA: TGCGCCAGCAGCCCGAACCAACAGGGGGACCTCTACGAGCAGTACTTC; CDR3 protein: CASSPNQQGDLYEQYF